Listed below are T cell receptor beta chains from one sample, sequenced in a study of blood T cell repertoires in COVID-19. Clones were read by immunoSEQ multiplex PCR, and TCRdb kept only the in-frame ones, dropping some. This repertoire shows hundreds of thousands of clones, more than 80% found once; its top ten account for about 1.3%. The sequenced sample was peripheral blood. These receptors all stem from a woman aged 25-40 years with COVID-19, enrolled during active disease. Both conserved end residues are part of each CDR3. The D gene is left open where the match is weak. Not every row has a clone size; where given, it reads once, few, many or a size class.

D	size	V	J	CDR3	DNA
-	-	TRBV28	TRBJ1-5	CASSLTQGQGNQPQHF	TGTGCCAGCAGTCTTACGCAGGGGCAGGGCAATCAGCCCCAGCATTTT
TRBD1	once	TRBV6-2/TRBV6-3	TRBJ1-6	CASSYPYPGQLSSPLHF	TGTGCCAGCAGTTACCCTTACCCGGGACAGCTATCTTCACCCCTCCACTTT
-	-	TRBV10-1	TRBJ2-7	CASSSGEGGDYEQYF	TGCGCCAGCAGTAGTGGTGAAGGGGGGGACTACGAGCAGTACTTC
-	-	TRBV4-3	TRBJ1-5	CASSQDRSSYQPQHF	TGCGCCAGCAGCCAAGACCGAAGCTCCTATCAGCCCCAGCATTTT
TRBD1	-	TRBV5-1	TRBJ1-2	CASSSGTGVGGYTF	TGCGCCAGCAGCTCCGGGACAGGGGTGGGTGGCTACACCTTC
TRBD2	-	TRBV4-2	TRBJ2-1	CASSPDGSSGYNEQFF	TGTGCCAGCAGCCCAGACGGCTCTAGCGGTTACAATGAGCAGTTCTTC
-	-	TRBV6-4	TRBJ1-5	CASSEGVLSNQPQHF	TGTGCCAGCAGTGAAGGGGTTCTGAGCAATCAGCCCCAGCATTTT
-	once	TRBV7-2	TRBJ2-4	CASSFRPSGEAKNIQYF	TGTGCCAGCAGCTTTCGGCCCTCCGGGGAAGCCAAAAACATTCAGTACTTC
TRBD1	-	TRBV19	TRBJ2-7	CASSSGQSSYEQYF	TGTGCCAGTAGTTCGGGACAGAGCTCCTACGAGCAGTACTTC
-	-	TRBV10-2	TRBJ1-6	CASSEGGRRNSPLHF	TGCGCCAGCAGTGAAGGCGGCAGAAGGAATTCACCCCTCCACTTT
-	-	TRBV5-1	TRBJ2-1	CASSLAQGLRNEQFF	TGCGCCAGCAGCTTGGCTCAGGGCCTCCGCAATGAGCAGTTCTTC
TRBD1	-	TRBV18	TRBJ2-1	CASSLSGTVYNEQFF	TGTGCCAGCTCCCTTTCCGGGACAGTGTACAATGAGCAGTTCTTC
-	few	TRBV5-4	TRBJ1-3	CASSPGPRDIGNTIYF	TGTGCCAGCAGCCCGGGCCCCCGGGACATCGGAAACACCATATATTTT
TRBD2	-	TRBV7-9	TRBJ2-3	CASSLASGGLIDTQYF	TGTGCCAGCAGCCTCGCTAGCGGGGGACTTATTGATACGCAGTATTTT
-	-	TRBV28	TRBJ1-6	CASRLYPAGGSWDYSPLHF	TGTGCCAGCAGACTATACCCAGCCGGGGGGAGTTGGGATTATTCACCCCTCCACTTT
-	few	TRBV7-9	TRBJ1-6	CASSLASDSSPLHF	TGTGCCAGCAGCTTAGCTTCGGACAGTTCACCCCTCCACTTT
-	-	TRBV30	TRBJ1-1	CAWSVGQGTEAFF	TGTGCCTGGAGTGTGGGGCAGGGCACTGAAGCTTTCTTT
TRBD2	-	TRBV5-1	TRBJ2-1	CASSSGTSGGNEQFF	TGCGCCAGCAGCTCAGGGACTAGCGGGGGGAATGAGCAGTTCTTC
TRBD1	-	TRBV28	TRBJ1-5	CASSSDRENQPQHF	TGTGCCAGCAGTTCGGACAGGGAAAATCAGCCCCAGCATTTT
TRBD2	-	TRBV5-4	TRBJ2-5	CASSLPLAGAKETQYF	TGTGCCAGCAGCTTGCCGCTAGCGGGGGCCAAAGAGACCCAGTACTTC
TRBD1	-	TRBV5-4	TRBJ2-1	CASSLGQGAYEQFF	TGTGCCAGCAGCTTGGGACAGGGGGCCTATGAGCAGTTCTTC
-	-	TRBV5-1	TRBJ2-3	CASSDWTKKDTQYF	TGCGCCAGCAGCGATTGGACAAAGAAGGATACGCAGTATTTT
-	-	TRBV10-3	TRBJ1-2	CAINQQGRDYGYTF	TGTGCCATCAATCAACAGGGAAGAGACTATGGCTACACCTTC
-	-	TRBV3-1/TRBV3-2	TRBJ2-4	CASSQDRAGAENIQYF	TGTGCCAGCAGCCAAGATCGGGCAGGGGCGGAAAACATTCAGTACTTC
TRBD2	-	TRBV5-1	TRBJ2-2	CASSSGLAGGGELFF	TGCGCCAGCAGCTCCGGACTAGCGGGAGGCGGGGAGCTGTTTTTT
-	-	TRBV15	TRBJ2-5	CATCRAGQETQYF	TGTGCCACCTGCCGGGCAGGGCAAGAGACCCAGTACTTC
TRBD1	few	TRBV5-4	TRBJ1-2	CASSLFGTGAGYTF	TGTGCCAGCAGCTTGTTTGGTACAGGGGCTGGCTACACCTTC
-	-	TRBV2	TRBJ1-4	CASSVDRTTNEKLFF	TGTGCCAGCAGTGTCGACAGGACAACTAATGAAAAACTGTTTTTT
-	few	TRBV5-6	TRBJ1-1	CASSLNSGGNTEAFF	TGTGCCAGCAGCTTGAATTCGGGGGGGAACACTGAAGCTTTCTTT
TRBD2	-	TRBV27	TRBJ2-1	CASSSRGTSGYNEQFF	TGTGCCAGCAGTTCCCGGGGGACTAGCGGATACAATGAGCAGTTCTTC
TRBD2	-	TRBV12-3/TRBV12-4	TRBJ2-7	CASSTSGEGEQYF	TGTGCCAGCAGCACTAGCGGGGAGGGCGAGCAGTACTTC
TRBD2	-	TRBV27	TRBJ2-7	CASHRLADPYEQYF	TGTGCCAGCCATCGACTAGCGGACCCCTACGAGCAGTACTTC
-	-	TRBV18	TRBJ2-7	CASSPLPRQGYEQYF	TGTGCCAGCTCACCACTTCCCCGGCAGGGATACGAGCAGTACTTC
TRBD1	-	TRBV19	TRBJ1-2	CASSGTGGVDYGYTF	TGTGCCAGTAGCGGGACAGGGGGCGTCGACTATGGCTACACCTTC
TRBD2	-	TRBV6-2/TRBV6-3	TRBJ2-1	CASSLFGGDPPNEQFF	TGTGCCAGCAGCCTCTTCGGGGGGGACCCCCCCAATGAGCAGTTCTTC
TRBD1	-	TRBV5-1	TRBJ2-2	CASSRTGINTGELFF	TGCGCCAGCAGTCGGACAGGGATAAACACCGGGGAGCTGTTTTTT
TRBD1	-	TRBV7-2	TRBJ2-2	CASSPRTGNTGELFF	TGTGCCAGCAGCCCAAGGACAGGGAACACCGGGGAGCTGTTTTTT
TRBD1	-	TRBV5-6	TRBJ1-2	CASSWDRGHHGYTF	TGTGCCAGCAGCTGGGACAGGGGGCATCATGGCTACACCTTC
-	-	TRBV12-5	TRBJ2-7	CASGFQGIGEQYF	TGTGCTAGTGGTTTCCAGGGTATCGGCGAGCAGTACTTC
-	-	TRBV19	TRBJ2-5	CASSIGGMSETQYF	TGTGCCAGTAGTATCGGCGGGATGTCGGAGACCCAGTACTTC
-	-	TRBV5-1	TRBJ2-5	CASSPSPGDQETQYF	TGCGCCAGCAGCCCTAGTCCAGGGGACCAAGAGACCCAGTACTTC
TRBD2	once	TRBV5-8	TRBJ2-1	CASSLTGLAEYNEQFF	TGTGCCAGCAGCTTGACGGGACTAGCGGAATACAATGAGCAGTTCTTC
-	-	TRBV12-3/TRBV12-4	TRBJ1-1	CASSLAATEAFF	TGTGCCAGCAGTTTAGCAGCGACTGAAGCTTTCTTT
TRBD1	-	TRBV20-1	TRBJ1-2	CSARTGGGYTF	TGCAGTGCTAGAACAGGGGGTGGCTACACCTTC
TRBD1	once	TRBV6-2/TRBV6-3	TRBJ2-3	CASSYRDRSTDTQYF	TGTGCCAGCAGTTACCGGGACAGAAGCACAGATACGCAGTATTTT
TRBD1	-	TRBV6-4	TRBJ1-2	CASSDSKRDRVGYTF	TGTGCCAGCAGTGACTCGAAACGGGACAGGGTCGGCTACACCTTC
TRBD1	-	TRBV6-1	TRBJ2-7	CASSDPSKGARYEQYF	TGTGCCAGCAGTGACCCCTCTAAGGGGGCGCGGTACGAGCAGTACTTC
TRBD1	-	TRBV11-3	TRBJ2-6	CASSSRDRDVIGANVLTF	TGTGCCAGCAGCTCCAGGGACAGGGACGTTATTGGGGCCAACGTCCTGACTTTC
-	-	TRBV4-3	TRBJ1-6	CASSQDKADNSPLHF	TGCGCCAGCAGCCAAGATAAGGCGGATAATTCACCCCTCCACTTT
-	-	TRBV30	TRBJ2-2	CAWGTPNGELFF	TGTGCCTGGGGGACTCCCAACGGGGAGCTGTTTTTT
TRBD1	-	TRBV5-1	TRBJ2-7	CASSRTQGAFYEQYF	TGCGCCAGCAGCCGAACACAGGGGGCTTTCTACGAGCAGTACTTC
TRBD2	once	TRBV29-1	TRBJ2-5	CSVEMVAGAETQYF	TGCAGCGTTGAGATGGTAGCGGGAGCAGAGACCCAGTACTTC
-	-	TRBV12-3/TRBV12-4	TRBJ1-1	CASSTGTEAFF	TGTGCCAGCAGTACCGGGACTGAAGCTTTCTTT
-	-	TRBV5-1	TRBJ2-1	CASSLARGSSYNEQFF	TGCGCCAGCAGCTTGGCGCGGGGAAGCTCCTACAATGAGCAGTTCTTC
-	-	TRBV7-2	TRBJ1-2	CASSPTGGSNYGYTF	TGTGCCAGCAGCCCAACGGGGGGTTCTAACTATGGCTACACCTTC
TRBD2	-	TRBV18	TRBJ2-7	CASSPRSASSGRAIPYEQYF	TGTGCCAGCTCACCACGGTCGGCGAGTAGCGGGAGGGCCATTCCCTACGAGCAGTACTTC
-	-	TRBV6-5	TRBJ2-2	CASTGGGTNTGELFF	TGTGCCAGCACGGGAGGGGGCACGAACACCGGGGAGCTGTTTTTT